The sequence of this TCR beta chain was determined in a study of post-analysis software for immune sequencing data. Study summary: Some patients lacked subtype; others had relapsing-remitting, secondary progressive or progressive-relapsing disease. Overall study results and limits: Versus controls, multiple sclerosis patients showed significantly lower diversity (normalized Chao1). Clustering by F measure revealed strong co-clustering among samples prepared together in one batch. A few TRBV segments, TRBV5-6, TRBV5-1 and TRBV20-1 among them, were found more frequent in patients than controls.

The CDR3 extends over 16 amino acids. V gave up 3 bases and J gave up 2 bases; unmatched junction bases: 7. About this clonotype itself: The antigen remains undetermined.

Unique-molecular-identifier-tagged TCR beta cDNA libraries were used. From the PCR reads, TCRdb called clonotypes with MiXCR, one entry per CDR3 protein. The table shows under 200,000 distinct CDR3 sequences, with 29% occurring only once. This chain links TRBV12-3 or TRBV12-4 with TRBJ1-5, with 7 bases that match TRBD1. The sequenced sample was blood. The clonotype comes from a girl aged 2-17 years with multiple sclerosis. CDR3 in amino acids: CASSFAQGMGNQPQHF. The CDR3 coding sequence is TGTGCCAGCAGTTTCGCACAGGGGATGGGCAATCAGCCCCAGCATTTT.